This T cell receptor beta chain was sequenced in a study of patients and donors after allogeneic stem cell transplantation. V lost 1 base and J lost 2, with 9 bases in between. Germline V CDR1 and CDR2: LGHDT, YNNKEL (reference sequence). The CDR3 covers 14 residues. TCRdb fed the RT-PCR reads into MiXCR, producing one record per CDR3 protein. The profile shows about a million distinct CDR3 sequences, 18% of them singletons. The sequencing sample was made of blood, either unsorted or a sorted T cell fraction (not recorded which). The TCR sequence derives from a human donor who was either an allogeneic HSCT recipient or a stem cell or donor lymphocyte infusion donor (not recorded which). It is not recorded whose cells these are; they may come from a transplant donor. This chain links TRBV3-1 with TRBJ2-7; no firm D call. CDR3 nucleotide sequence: TGTGCCAGCAGCCAAGGTCGGCTAGCCTACGAGCAGTACTTC. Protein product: CASSQGRLAYEQYF.